The 10 T cell receptor beta chains in this list originate from one sample, sequenced in a study of identical twins. A single record per CDR3 protein comes from TCRdb applying MiXCR to the 5' RACE reads. The sample lists about 890,000 distinct CDR3 sequences, 9% to 15% occurring once. This same sample was also taken into another study, of yellow fever vaccine responses in identical twins.

The sequenced sample was PBMCs. Source of these receptors: a woman aged 18-29 years in good health.

This clonotype showed up many times. The V call is TRBV20-1, the J call TRBJ2-7, with 7 bases lining up with TRBD2. Trimming cost V 0 bases and J 0 bases; bases outside gene matches: 5. The CDR3 contains 15 residues. Germline V gene lookup returns CDR1 DFQATT and CDR2 SNEGSKA (reference sequence). CDR3 in amino acids: CSARETSRSSYEQYV. Here the CDR3 DNA reads TGCAGTGCTAGAGAGACTAGCAGAAGCTCCTACGAGCAGTACGTC.

This clonotype has only a few counts. The chain employs TRBV5-1 and TRBJ2-7; D not resolved. The CDR3 contains 8 residues. Per the germline V gene, CDR1 is SGHRS and CDR2 is YFSETQ. This chain's CDR3 is CGGWEQYF. CDR3 DNA sequence: TGCGGGGGTTGGGAGCAGTACTTC.

The V call is TRBV20-1, the J call TRBJ2-1; D is perhaps TRBD2 (6 bases). Germline lookup yields CDR1 DFQATT and CDR2 SNEGSKA (reference sequence). Trimming cost V 7 bases and J 4 bases, with 17 bases left between them. The CDR3 is 14 amino acids. CDR3 sequence: CSGPSGTAYNEQFF. The CDR3 DNA follows: TGCAGTGGCCCGTCCGGGACTGCTTACAATGAGCAGTTCTTC.

This clonotype was seen more than once but under ten times. V is TRBV15 and J is TRBJ2-1; 10 bases are shared with TRBD2. This CDR3 region has 16 residues. Germline V lookup: CDR1 LNHNV, CDR2 YYDKDF (reference sequence). V trimming: 0 bases; J trimming: 8 bases; junction bases outside the gene matches: 7. The CDR3 here is CATSRDSSGGFYEQFF. Here the CDR3 DNA reads TGTGCCACCAGCAGAGATAGTAGCGGGGGGTTTTATGAGCAGTTCTTC.

This clonotype appeared a few times. This sequence joins TRBV5-1 and TRBJ2-3, with TRBD1 as a possible D gene (5 bases). The CDR3 is 17 residues long. Germline CDR1 reads SGHRS; CDR2 reads YFSETQ. V lost 4 bases and J lost 1, with 19 bases in between. CDR3 residues: CASSPEAQGSGTDTQYF. The CDR3 coding sequence is TGCGCCAGCAGCCCCGAGGCTCAGGGTAGTGGCACAGATACGCAGTATTTT.

The chain is built from TRBV18 and TRBJ2-3, with TRBD1 matching over 7 bases. Germline V gives CDR1 KGHSH, CDR2 LQKENI. The J segment lost 1 base and the V segment lost 3 bases, leaving 4 bases of the junction unmatched. The CDR3 contains 15 residues. The CDR3 DNA is TGTGCCAGCTCACCCACAGGGGCCGGCACAGATACGCAGTATTTT. Protein: CASSPTGAGTDTQYF. The variable domain in full, completed from reference TRBV18 and TRBJ2-3, reads NAGVMQNPRHLVRRRGQEARLRCSPMKGHSHVYWYRQLPEEGLKFMVYLQKENIIDESGMPKERFSAEFPKEGPSILRIQQVVRGDSAAYFCASSPTGAGTDTQYFGPGTRLTVL.

This clonotype was seen a few times. The chain links TRBV10-3 to TRBJ2-5; 9 nucleotides align to TRBD1. CDR1 ENHRY and CDR2 SYGVKD come from the germline V gene. The CDR3 totals 14 residues. V lost 6 bases, J lost 3 bases, and 5 bases stayed unmatched. The CDR3 loop is CAIRQQGAEETQYF. For the CDR3, the DNA is TGTGCCATCAGACAACAGGGGGCGGAAGAGACCCAGTACTTC.

The gene calls are TRBV5-1 and TRBJ2-2; D not certain. CDR1 and CDR2 from the germline V gene are SGHRS and YFSETQ. Trimming stripped 0 bases from V and 4 bases from J, with 13 bases between. CDR3 size: 16 residues. The CDR3 protein is CASSLASVYSTGELFF. The CDR3 nucleotides read TGCGCCAGCAGCTTGGCTAGTGTCTATTCCACCGGGGAGCTGTTTTTT.

The table lists this clonotype with a few counts. The gene calls are TRBV12-3 or TRBV12-4 and TRBJ2-3; 8 nucleotides line up with TRBD2. CDR3 length: 16 amino acids. V was pared by 8 bases and J by 0 bases, with 10 bases of the junction left unmatched. CDR3 protein: CASPLESSGSTDTQYF. The CDR3 coding sequence is TGTGCCAGCCCCCTGGAGTCTAGCGGGAGCACAGATACGCAGTATTTT.

V is TRBV24-1 and J is TRBJ2-1, with D possibly called TRBD1 or TRBD2 (6 bases each). From germline, CDR1 is KGHDR and CDR2 SFDVKD. CDR3 size: 15 residues. The V gene lost 0 bases and the J gene lost 5 bases, with 10 bases spanning the gap. CDR3 protein: CATSDLEGGNNEQFF. Written as DNA, the CDR3 is TGTGCCACCAGTGATTTGGAGGGGGGTAACAATGAGCAGTTCTTC.